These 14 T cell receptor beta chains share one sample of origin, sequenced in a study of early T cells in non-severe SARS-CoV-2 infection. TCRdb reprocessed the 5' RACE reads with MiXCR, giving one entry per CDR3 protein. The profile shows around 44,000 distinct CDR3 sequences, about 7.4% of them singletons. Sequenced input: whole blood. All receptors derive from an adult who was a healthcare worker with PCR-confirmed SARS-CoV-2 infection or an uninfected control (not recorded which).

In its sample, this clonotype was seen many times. CDR3 in amino acids: CASRQGTHQETQYF. As DNA, the CDR3 is TGTGCCAGCAGGCAGGGGACCCATCAAGAGACCCAGTACTTC. J is TRBJ2-5 and V is TRBV28; perhaps TRBD1 as D (6 bases). V gave up 6 bases and J gave up 2 bases, with 13 bases separating them. CDR3 length equals 14 residues. Germline values: CDR1 MDHEN, CDR2 SYDVKM.

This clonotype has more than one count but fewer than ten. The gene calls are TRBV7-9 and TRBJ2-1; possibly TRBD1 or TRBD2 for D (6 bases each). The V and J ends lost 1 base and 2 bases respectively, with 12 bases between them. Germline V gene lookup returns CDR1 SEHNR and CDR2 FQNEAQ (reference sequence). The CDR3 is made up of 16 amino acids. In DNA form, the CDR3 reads TGTGCCAGCAGCTTAGTCGAACGGGGGCCCTACAATGAGCAGTTCTTC. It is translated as CASSLVERGPYNEQFF. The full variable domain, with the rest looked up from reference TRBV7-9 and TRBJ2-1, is DTGVSQNPRHKITKRGQNVTFRCDPISEHNRLYWYRQTLGQGPEFLTYFQNEAQLEKSRLLSDRFSAERPKGSFSTLEIQRTEQGDSAMYLCASSLVERGPYNEQFFGPGTRLTVL.

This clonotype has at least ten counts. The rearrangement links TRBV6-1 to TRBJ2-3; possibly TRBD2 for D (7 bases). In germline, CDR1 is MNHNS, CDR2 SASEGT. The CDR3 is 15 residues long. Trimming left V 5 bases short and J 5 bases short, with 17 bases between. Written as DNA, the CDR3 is TGTGCCAGCAGTCACGGTTCGGGGGGCGGAGATACGCAGTATTTT. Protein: CASSHGSGGGDTQYF.

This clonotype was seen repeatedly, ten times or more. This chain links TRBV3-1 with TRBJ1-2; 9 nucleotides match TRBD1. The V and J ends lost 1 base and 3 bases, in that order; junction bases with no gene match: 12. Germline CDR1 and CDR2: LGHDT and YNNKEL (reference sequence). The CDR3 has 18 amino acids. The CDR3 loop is CASSQGLNPGQGDYGYTF. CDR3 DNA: TGTGCCAGCAGCCAAGGCTTGAACCCGGGACAGGGAGACTATGGCTACACCTTC.

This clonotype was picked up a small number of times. The CDR3 DNA sequence: TGTGCCAGTAGTATAGCGACAGCTGCTAACTATGGCTACACCTTC. Translated, it gives CASSIATAANYGYTF. The chain has TRBV19 and TRBJ1-2; perhaps TRBD1 as D (5 bases). CDR1 is LNHDA, CDR2 SQIVND, per germline (reference sequence). The CDR3 totals 15 residues. V dropped 1 base and J dropped 0 bases, with 9 bases sitting between them. The full variable domain, rest sourced from reference TRBV19 and TRBJ1-2, is DGGITQSPKYLFRKEGQNVTLSCEQNLNHDAMYWYRQDPGQGLRLIYYSQIVNDFQKGDIAEGYSVSREKKESFPLTVTSAQKNPTAFYLCASSIATAANYGYTFGSGTRLTVV.

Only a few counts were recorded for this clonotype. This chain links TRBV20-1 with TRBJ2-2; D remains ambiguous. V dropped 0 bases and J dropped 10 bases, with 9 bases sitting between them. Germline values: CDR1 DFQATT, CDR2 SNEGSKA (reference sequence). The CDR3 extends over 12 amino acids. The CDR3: CSARDKGLELFF. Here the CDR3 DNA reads TGCAGTGCTAGAGATAAGGGTTTGGAGCTGTTTTTT.

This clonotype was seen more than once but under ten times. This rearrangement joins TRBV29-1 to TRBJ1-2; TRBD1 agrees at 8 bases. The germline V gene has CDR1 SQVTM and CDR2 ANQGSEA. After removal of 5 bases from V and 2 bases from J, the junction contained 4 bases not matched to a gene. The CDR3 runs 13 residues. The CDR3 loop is CSVRTGKNYGYTF. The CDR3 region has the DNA TGCAGCGTTAGGACAGGGAAGAACTATGGCTACACCTTC. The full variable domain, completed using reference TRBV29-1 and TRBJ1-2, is SAVISQKPSRDICQRGTSLTIQCQVDSQVTMMFWYRQQPGQSLTLIATANQGSEATYESGFVIDKFPISRPNLTFSTLTVSNMSPEDSSIYLCSVRTGKNYGYTFGSGTRLTVV.

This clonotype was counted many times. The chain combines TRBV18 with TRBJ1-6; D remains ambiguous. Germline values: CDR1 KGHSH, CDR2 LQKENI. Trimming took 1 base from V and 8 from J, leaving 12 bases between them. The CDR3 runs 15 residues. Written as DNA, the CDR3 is TGTGCCAGCTCACCACTGGGCTTGGGAGATTCACCCCTCCACTTT. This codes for CASSPLGLGDSPLHF.

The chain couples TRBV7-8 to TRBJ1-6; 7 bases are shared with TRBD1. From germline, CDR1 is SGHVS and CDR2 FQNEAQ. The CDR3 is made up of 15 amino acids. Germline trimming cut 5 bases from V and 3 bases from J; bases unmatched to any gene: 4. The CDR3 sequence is CASSQTGNYNSPLHF. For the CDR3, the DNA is TGTGCCAGCAGCCAGACAGGGAACTATAATTCACCCCTCCACTTT.

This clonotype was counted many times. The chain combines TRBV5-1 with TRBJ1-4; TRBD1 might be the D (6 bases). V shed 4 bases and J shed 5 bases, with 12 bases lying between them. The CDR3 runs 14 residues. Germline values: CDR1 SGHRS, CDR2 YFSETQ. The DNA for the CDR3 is TGCGCCAGCAGCGTGGGACAAATAAATGAAAAACTGTTTTTT. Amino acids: CASSVGQINEKLFF.

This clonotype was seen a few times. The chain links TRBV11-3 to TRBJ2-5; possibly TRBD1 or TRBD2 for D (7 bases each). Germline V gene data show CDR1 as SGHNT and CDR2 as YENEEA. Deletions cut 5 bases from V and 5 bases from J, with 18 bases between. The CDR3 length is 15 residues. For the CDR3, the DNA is TGTGCCAGCAGCCCAGGGGGAGGGAGGTATGAGACCCAGTACTTC. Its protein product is CASSPGGGRYETQYF.

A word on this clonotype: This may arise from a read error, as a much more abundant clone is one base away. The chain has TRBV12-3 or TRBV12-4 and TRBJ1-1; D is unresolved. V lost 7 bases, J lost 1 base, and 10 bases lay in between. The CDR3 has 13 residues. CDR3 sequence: CASMSRTNTEAFF. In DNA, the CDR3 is TGTGCCAGCATGTCACGGACGAACACTGAAGCTTTCTTT.

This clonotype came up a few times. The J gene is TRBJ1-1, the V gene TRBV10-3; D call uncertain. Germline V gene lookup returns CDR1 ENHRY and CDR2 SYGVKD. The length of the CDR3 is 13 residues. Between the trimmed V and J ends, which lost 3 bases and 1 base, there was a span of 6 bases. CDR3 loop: CAISESGNTEAFF. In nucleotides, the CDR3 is TGTGCCATCAGTGAATCGGGGAACACTGAAGCTTTCTTT.

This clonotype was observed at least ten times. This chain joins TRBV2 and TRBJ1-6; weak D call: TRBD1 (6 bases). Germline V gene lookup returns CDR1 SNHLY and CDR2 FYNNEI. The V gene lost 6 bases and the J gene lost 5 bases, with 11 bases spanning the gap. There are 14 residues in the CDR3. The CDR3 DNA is TGTGCCAGCAGCGTAGGGACAAATAATTCACCCCTCCACTTT. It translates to CASSVGTNNSPLHF.